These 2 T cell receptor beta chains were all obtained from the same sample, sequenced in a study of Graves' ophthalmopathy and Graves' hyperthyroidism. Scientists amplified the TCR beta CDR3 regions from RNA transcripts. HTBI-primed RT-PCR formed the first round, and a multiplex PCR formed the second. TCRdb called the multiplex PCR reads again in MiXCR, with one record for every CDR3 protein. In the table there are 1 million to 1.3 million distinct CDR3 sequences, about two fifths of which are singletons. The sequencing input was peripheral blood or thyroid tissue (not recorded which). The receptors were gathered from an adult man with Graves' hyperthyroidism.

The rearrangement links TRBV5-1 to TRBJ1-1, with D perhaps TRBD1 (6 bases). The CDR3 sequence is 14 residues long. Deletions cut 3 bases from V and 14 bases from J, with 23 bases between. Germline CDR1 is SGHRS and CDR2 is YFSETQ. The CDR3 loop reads CASSSFPDSTGAFF. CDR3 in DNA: TGCGCCAGCAGCTCATTCCCGGACAGCACTGGAGCCTTCTTT.

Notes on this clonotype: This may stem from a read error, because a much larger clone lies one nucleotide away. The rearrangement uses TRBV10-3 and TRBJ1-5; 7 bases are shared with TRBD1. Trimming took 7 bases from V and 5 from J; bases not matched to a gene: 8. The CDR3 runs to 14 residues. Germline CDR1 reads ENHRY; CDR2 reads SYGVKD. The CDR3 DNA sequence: TGTGCCATCACCAAGACAGGGCCCGATCAGCCCCAGCATTTT. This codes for CAITKTGPDQPQHF.